This T cell receptor (beta chain) derives from a study of cytomegalovirus exposure and HLA in healthy donors. Overall study: Unique TCRs numbering some 80 million, obtained from HLA-typed donors, made up an early data release. General study results and limits: The listing of 150 or so TCR beta chains classed them as cytomegalovirus-associated.

Remarks on this clone: As yet, its antigen is unknown.

The CDR3 contains 11 residues. Between the trimmed V and J ends, which lost 3 bases and 10 bases, there was a span of 9 bases. Per the germline V gene, CDR1 is SEHNR and CDR2 is FQNEAQ (reference sequence). Researchers ran the PCR with 60 Vbeta and 13 Jbeta primers. Profiled with immunoSEQ multiplex PCR; TCRdb holds only in-frame clones, not every one. The top ten clones hold 1.3% to 1.5% of a sample with about 180,000 clones, about 85% of them seen once. Sequenced sample: PBMCs. This rearrangement joins TRBV7-9 to TRBJ1-1, with D hard to call. The TCR was taken from a girl between 10 and 17 years old in good health and CMV-seropositive. The CDR3 sequence: CASSFTERAFF. The CDR3 DNA reads TGTGCCAGCAGCTTTACGGAGAGAGCTTTCTTT.